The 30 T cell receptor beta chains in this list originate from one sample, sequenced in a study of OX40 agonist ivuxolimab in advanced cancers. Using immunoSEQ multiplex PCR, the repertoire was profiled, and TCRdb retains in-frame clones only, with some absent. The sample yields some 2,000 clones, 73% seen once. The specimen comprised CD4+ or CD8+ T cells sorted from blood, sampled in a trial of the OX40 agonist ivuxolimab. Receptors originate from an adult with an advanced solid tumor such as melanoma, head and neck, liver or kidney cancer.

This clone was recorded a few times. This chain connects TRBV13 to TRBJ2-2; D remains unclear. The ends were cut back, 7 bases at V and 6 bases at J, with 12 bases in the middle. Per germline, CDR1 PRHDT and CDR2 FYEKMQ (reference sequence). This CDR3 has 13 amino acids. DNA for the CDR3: TGTGCCAGCACCCCCCCCACTTCCGGGGAGCTGTTTTTT. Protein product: CASTPPTSGELFF.

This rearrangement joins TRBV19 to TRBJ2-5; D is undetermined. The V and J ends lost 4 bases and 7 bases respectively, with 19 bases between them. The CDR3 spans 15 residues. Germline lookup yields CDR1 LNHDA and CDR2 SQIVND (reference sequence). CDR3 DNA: TGTGCCAGTAGTACCTCGGGCCCCTGGCCGGGGACCCAGTACTTC. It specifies CASSTSGPWPGTQYF.

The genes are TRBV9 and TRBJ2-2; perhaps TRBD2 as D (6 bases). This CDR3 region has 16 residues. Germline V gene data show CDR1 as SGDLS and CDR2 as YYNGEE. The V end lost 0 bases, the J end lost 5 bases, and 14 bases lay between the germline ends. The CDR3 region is CASSVGAGGLTGELFF. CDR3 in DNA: TGTGCCAGCAGCGTAGGGGCCGGGGGATTGACCGGGGAGCTGTTTTTT.

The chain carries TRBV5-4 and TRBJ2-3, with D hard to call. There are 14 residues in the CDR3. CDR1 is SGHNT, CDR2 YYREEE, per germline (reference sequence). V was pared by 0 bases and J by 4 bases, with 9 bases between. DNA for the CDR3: TGTGCCAGCAGCTTGGGGTTTGGCTCAGATACGCAGTATTTT. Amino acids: CASSLGFGSDTQYF.

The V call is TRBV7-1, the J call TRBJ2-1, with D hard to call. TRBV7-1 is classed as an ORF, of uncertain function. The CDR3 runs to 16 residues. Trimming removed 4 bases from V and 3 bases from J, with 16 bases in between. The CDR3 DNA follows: TGTGCCAGCAGCTTAGCTGCAGCCGGATTCTACAATGAGCAGTTCTTC. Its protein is CASSLAAAGFYNEQFF.

The DNA for the CDR3 is TGCAGTGCTGCACAGGGTGAGCAGTTCTTC. Amino acids: CSAAQGEQFF. The chain carries TRBV20-1 and TRBJ2-1; tentatively, D is TRBD1 (6 bases). The germline CDR1 and CDR2 sequences are DFQATT and SNEGSKA (reference sequence). Between the trimmed V and J ends, which lost 5 bases and 9 bases, there was a span of 8 bases. This CDR3 has 10 amino acids.

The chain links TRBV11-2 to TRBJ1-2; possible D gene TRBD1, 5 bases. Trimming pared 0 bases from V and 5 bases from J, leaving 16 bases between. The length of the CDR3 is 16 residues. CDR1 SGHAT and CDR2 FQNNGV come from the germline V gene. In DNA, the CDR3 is TGTGCCAGCAGCTTAGATTGGGAGACAGAGAGATATGGCTACACCTTC. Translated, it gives CASSLDWETERYGYTF.

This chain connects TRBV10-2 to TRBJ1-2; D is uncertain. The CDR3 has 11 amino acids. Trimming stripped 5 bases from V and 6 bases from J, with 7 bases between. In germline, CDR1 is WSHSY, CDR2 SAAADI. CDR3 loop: CASSTANGYTF. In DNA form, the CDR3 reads TGCGCCAGCAGTACAGCGAATGGCTACACCTTC.

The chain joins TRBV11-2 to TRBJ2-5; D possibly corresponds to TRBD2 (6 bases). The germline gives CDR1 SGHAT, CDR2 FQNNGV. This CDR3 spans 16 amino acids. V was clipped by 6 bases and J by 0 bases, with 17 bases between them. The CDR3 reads CASRSLGLADQETQYF. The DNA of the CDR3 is TGTGCCAGCAGATCCTTGGGACTGGCAGACCAAGAGACCCAGTACTTC.

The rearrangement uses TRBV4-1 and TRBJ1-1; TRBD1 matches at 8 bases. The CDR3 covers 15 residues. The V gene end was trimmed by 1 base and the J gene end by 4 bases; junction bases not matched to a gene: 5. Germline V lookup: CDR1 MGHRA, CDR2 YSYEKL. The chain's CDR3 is CASSQGDRMRTEAFF. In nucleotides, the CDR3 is TGCGCCAGCAGCCAAGGGGACAGGATGCGCACTGAAGCTTTCTTT.

This CDR3 reads CASSLDYSGNTIYF. CDR3 coding DNA: TGCGCCAGCAGCTTAGACTATTCTGGAAACACCATATATTTT. The chain carries TRBV5-1 and TRBJ1-3; D is uncertain. The germline V gene has CDR1 SGHRS and CDR2 YFSETQ. The length of the CDR3 is 14 residues. The V end lost 2 bases, the J end lost 1 base, and 7 bases lay between the germline ends.

This CDR3 is CASSEGNQGHGYTF. Written as DNA, the CDR3 is TGTGCCAGCAGCGAAGGGAACCAGGGTCATGGCTACACCTTC. V and J are TRBV14 and TRBJ1-2; TRBD1 might be the D (5 bases). Trimming took 5 bases from V and 6 from J, leaving 16 bases between them. The CDR3 extends over 14 amino acids. Germline loops: CDR1 SGHDN, CDR2 FVKESK.

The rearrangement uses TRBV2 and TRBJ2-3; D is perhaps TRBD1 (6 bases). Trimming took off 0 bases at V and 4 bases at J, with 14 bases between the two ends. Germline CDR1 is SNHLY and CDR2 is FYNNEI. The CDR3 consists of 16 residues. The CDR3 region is CASSEATGPSPDTQYF. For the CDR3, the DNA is TGTGCCAGCAGTGAAGCGACAGGCCCCAGCCCAGATACGCAGTATTTT.

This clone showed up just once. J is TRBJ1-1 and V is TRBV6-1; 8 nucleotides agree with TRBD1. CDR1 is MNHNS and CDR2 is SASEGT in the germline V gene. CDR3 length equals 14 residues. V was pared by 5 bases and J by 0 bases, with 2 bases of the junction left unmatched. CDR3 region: CASSRQGMNTEAFF. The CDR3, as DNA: TGTGCCAGCAGTAGACAGGGGATGAACACTGAAGCTTTCTTT.

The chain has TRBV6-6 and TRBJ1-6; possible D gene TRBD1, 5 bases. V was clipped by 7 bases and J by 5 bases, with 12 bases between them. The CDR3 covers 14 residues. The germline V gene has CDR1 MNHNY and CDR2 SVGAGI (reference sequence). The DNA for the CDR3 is TGTGCCAGCACTTCGGACACGAATAATTCACCCCTCCACTTT. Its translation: CASTSDTNNSPLHF.

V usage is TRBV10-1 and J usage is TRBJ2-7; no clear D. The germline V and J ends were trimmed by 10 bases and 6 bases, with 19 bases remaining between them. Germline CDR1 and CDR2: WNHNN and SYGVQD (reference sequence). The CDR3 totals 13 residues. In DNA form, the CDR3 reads TGCGCCAACAGAAGGCTCCCCTGGGGCGAGCAGTACTTC. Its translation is CANRRLPWGEQYF.

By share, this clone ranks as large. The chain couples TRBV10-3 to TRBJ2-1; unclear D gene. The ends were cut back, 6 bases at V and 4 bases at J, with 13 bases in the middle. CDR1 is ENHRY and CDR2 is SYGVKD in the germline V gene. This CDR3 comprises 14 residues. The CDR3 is CAIRDHGVYNEQFF. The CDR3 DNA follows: TGTGCCATCAGGGATCATGGGGTTTACAATGAGCAGTTCTTC.

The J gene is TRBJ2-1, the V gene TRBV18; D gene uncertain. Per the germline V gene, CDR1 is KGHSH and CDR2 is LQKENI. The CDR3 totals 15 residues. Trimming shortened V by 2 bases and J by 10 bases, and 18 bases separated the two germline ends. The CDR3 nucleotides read TGTGCCAGCTCACCAAATGTCGGATGGTCGGACGAGCAGTTCTTC. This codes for CASSPNVGWSDEQFF.

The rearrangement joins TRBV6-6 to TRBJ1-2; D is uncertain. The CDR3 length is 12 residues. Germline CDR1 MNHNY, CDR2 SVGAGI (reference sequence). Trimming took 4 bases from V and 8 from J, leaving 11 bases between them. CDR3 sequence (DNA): TGTGCCAGCAGTTCCGCCTCGGAGGGCTACACCTTC. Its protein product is CASSSASEGYTF.

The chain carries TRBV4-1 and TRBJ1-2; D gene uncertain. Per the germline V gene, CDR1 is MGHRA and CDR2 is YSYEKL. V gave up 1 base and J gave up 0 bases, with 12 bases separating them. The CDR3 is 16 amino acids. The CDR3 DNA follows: TGCGCCAGCAGCCAAGTAGGCAGCCCGTCTAACTATGGCTACACCTTC. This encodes CASSQVGSPSNYGYTF.

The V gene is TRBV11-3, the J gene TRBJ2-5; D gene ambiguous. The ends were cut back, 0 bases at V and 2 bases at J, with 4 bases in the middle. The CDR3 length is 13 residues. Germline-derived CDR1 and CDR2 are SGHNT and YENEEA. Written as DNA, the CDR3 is TGTGCCAGCAGCTTAGATGGGCAAGAGACCCAGTACTTC. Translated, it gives CASSLDGQETQYF.

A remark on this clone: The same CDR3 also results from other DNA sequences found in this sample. Here the CDR3 reads CASSQGLGGGDEQYF. CDR3 coding DNA: TGTGCCAGCAGCCAAGGTCTCGGCGGAGGGGACGAGCAGTACTTC. V gene TRBV4-2 combines with J gene TRBJ2-7, with D possibly matching TRBD2 (6 bases). Deletions cut 1 base from V and 5 bases from J, with 15 bases between. From germline, CDR1 is LGHNA and CDR2 YNFKEQ. This CDR3 contains 15 residues.

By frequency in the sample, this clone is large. CDR3 sequence: CASSQPRDDGFYEQYF. Written as DNA, the CDR3 is TGTGCCAGCAGTCAACCCCGGGACGACGGCTTCTACGAGCAGTACTTC. The rearrangement links TRBV25-1 to TRBJ2-7, with D tentatively TRBD1 or TRBD2 (5 bases each). The CDR3 is 16 residues long. Germline V gives CDR1 MGHDK, CDR2 SYGVNS. V lost 5 bases and J 3 bases, leaving 20 bases between the germline ends.

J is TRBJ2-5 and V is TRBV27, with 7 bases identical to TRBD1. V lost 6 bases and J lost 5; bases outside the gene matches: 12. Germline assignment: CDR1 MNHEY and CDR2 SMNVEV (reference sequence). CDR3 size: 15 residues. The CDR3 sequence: CASSLSPDRRETQYF. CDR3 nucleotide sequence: TGTGCCAGCAGCCTATCCCCGGACAGGCGTGAGACCCAGTACTTC.

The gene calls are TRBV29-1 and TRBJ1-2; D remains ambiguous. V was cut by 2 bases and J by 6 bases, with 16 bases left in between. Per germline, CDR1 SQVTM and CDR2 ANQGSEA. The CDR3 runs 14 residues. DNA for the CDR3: TGCAGCGTTGAAAGGGAAGGGATATATCATGGCTACACCTTC. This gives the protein CSVEREGIYHGYTF.

The CDR3 DNA reads as TGTGCCAGCAGCGTAGAGGGGGACGGAAATTCACCCCTCCACTTT. It codes for CASSVEGDGNSPLHF. V usage is TRBV9 and J usage is TRBJ1-6, with D possibly TRBD1 on 6 matching bases. The length of the CDR3 is 15 residues. With 0 bases removed from V and 7 bases from J, the gap between germline ends came to 11 bases. The germline CDR1 and CDR2 sequences are SGDLS and YYNGEE.

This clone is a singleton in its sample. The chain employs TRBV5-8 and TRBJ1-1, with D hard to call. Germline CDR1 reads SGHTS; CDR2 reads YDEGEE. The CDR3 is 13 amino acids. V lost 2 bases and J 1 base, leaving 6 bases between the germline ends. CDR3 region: CASSFTGNTEAFF. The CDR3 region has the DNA TGTGCCAGCAGCTTCACCGGGAACACTGAAGCTTTCTTT.

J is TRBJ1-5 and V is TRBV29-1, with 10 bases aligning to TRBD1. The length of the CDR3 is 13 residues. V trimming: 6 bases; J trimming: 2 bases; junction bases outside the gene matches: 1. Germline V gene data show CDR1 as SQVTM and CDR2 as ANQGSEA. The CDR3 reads CSVGTGGNQPQHF. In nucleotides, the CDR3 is TGCAGCGTGGGGACAGGGGGCAATCAGCCCCAGCATTTT.

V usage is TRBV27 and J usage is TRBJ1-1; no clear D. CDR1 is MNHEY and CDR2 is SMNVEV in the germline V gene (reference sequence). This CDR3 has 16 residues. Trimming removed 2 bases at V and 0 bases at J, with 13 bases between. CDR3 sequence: CASSLTISELNTEAFF. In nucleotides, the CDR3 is TGTGCCAGCAGTTTAACTATCTCGGAGTTGAACACTGAAGCTTTCTTT.

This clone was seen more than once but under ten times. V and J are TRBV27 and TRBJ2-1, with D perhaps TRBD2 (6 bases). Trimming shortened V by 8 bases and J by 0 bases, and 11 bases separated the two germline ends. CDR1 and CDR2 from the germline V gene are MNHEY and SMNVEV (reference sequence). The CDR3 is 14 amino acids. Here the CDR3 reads CASSPGDSYNEQFF. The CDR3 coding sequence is TGTGCCAGCTCTCCGGGGGACTCCTACAATGAGCAGTTCTTC.